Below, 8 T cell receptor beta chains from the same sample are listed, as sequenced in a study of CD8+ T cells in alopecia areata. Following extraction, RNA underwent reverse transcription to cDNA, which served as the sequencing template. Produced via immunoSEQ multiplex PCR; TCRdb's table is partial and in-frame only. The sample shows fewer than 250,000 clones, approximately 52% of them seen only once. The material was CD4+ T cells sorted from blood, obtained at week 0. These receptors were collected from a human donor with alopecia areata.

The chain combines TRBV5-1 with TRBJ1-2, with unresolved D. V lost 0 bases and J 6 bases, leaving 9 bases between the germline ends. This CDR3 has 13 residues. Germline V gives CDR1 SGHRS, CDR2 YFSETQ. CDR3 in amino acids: CASSLAYRDGYTF. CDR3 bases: TGCGCCAGCAGCTTGGCCTATCGGGATGGCTACACCTTC.

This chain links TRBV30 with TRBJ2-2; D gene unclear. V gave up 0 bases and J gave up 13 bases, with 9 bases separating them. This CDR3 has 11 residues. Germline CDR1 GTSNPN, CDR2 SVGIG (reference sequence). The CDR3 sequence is CAWSVGLPLFF. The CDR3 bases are TGTGCCTGGAGTGTAGGGCTCCCGCTGTTTTTT.

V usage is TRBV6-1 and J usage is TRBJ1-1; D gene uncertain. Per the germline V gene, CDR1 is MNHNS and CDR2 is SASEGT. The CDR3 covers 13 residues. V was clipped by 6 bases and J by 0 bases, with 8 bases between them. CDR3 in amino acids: CASRQTLNTEAFF. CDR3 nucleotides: TGTGCCAGCAGACAGACGTTGAACACTGAAGCTTTCTTT.

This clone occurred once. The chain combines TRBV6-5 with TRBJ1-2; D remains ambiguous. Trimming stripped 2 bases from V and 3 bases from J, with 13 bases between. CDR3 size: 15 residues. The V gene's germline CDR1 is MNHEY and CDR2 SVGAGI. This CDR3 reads CASSYRPAADYGYTF. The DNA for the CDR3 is TGTGCCAGCAGTTACCGTCCAGCGGCGGACTATGGCTACACCTTC.

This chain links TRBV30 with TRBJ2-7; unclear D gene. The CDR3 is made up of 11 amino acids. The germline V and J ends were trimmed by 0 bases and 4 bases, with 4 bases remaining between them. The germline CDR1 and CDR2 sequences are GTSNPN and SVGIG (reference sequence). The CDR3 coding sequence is TGTGCCTGGAGTGTTTGGTACGAGCAGTACTTC. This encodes CAWSVWYEQYF.

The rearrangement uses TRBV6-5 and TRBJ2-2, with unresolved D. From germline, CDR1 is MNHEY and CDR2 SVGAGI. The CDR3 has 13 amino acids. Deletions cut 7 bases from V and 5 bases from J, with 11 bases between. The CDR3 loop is CASITGSTGELFF. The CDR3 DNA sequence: TGTGCCAGCATCACGGGTTCGACCGGGGAGCTGTTTTTT.

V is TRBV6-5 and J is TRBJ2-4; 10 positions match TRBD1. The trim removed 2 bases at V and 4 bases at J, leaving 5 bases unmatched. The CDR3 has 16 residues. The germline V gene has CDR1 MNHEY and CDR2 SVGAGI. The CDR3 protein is CASSYTRGQGKNIQYF. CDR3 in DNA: TGTGCCAGCAGTTACACTCGGGGACAGGGGAAAAACATTCAGTACTTC.

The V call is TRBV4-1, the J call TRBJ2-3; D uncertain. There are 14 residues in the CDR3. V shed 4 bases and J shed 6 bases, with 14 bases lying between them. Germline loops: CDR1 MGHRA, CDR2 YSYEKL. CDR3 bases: TGCGCCAGCAGCCGAAGAAGCGATGTGGATACGCAGTATTTT. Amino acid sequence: CASSRRSDVDTQYF.